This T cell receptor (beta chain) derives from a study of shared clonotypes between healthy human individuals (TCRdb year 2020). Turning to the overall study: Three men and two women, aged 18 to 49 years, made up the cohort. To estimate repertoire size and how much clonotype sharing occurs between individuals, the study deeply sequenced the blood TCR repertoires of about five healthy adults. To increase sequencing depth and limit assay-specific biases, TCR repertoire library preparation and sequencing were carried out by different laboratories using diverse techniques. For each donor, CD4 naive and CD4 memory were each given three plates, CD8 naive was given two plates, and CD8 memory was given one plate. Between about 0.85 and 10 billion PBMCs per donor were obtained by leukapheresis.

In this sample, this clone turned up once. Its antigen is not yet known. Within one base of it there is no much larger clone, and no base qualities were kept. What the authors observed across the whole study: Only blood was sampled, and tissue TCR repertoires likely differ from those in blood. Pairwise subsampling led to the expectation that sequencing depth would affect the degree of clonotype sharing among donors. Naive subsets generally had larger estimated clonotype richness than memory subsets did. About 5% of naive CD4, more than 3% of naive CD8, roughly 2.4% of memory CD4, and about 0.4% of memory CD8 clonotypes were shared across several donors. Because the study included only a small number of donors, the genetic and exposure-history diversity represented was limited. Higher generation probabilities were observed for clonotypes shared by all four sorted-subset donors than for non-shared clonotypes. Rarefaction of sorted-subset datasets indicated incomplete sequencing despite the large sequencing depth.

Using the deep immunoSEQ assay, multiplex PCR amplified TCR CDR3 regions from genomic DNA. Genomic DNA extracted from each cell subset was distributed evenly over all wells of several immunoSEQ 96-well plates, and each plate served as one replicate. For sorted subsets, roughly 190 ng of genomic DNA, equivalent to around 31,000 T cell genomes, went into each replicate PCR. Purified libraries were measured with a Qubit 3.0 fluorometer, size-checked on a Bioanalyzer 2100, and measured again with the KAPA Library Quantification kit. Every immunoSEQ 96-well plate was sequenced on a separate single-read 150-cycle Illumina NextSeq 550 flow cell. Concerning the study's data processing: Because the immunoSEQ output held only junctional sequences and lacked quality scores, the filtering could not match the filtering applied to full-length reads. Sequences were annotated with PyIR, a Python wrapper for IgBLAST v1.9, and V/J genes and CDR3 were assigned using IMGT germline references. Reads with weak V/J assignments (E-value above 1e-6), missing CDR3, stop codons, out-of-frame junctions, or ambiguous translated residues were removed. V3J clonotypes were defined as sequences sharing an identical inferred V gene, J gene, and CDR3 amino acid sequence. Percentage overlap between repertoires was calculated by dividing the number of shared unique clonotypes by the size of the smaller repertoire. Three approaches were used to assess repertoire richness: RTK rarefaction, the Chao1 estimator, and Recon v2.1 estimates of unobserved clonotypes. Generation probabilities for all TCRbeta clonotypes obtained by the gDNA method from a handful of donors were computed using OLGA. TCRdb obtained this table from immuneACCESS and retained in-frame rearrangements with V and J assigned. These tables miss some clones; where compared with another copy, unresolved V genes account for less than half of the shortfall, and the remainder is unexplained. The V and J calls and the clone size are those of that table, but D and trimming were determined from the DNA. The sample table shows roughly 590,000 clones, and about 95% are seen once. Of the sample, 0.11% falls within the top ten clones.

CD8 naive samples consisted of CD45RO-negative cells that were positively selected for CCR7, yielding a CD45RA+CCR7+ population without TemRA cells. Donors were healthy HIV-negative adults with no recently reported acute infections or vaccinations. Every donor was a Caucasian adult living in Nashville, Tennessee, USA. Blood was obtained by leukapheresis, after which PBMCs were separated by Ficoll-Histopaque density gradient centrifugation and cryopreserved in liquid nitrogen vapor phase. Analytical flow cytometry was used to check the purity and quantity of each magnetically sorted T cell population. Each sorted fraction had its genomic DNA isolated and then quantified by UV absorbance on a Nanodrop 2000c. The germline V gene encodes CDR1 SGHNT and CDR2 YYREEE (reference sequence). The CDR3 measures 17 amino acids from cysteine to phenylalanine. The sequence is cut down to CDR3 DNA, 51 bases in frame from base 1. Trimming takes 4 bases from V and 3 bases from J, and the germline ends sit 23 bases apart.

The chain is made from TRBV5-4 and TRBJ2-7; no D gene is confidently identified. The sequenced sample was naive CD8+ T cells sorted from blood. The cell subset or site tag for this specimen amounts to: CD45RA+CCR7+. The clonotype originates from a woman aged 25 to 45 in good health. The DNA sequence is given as TGTGCCAGCAGCCCGCTCCCCCCGTGGGCAGAAGACTACGAGCAGTACTTC. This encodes CASSPLPPWAEDYEQYF.